The TCR beta chain described here comes from a study of patients and donors after allogeneic stem cell transplantation. There are a few counts of this clonotype. The germline gives CDR1 SGHDN, CDR2 FVKESK. The CDR3 contains 20 residues. V lost 4 bases and J lost 0, with 26 bases in between. TCRdb fed the RT-PCR reads into MiXCR, producing one record per CDR3 protein. The sample has fewer than 500,000 distinct CDR3 sequences; roughly 16% are singletons. The sequence was obtained from a human donor who was either an allogeneic HSCT recipient or a stem cell or donor lymphocyte infusion donor (not recorded which). It is not recorded whose cells these are; they may come from a transplant donor. The chain joins TRBV14 to TRBJ2-3; D possibly corresponds to TRBD2 (7 bases). The material sequenced was blood, either unsorted or a sorted T cell fraction (not recorded which). CDR3 sequence reads: CASSLPGHSLRGGSTDTQYF. Here the CDR3 DNA reads TGTGCCAGCAGCCTACCGGGACACTCCTTGAGGGGAGGGAGCACAGATACGCAGTATTTT. Drawing the rest from reference TRBV14 and TRBJ2-3, the complete variable domain is EAGVTQFPSHSVIEKGQTVTLRCDPISGHDNLYWYRRVMGKEIKFLLHFVKESKQDESGMPNNRFLAERTGGTYSTLKVQPAELEDSGVYFCASSLPGHSLRGGSTDTQYFGPGTRLTVL.